One and the same sample provided the 20 T cell receptor beta chains below, sequenced in a study of vaccination effects on CD4 cells after COVID-19. For these TCRs, the target antigens are not known. Using immunoSEQ multiplex PCR, the repertoire was profiled, and TCRdb retains in-frame clones only, with some absent. The sample contains tens of thousands of clones, around 68% of which appear only once. Using viral peptide pools, the ViraFEST assay grew out antigen-specific CD4+ T cells prior to sequencing. Investigators separated out CD4+ T cells once approximately 10 days of culture had passed. None of the vaccinated had previously contracted SARS-CoV-2, and their nucleocapsid antibodies tested negative. Sequencing was performed on CD4+ T cells from PBMCs cultured with SARS-CoV-2 spike peptides, taken before COVID-19 vaccination. These receptor sequences come from a human donor who received a COVID-19 vaccine.

V and J are TRBV29-1 and TRBJ2-1, with TRBD2 identical over 7 bases. V gave up 4 bases and J gave up 9 bases; unmatched junction bases: 9. Germline CDR1 reads SQVTM; CDR2 reads ANQGSEA. CDR3 length: 13 residues. The CDR3 spells CSVAPAGAGEQFF. The CDR3 DNA is TGCAGCGTTGCCCCGGCGGGAGCGGGTGAGCAGTTCTTC.

The V and J genes are TRBV18 and TRBJ2-4; the D gene is possibly TRBD1 (5 bases). The V end lost 6 bases, the J end lost 2 bases, and 20 bases lay between the germline ends. The CDR3 totals 17 residues. Germline values: CDR1 KGHSH, CDR2 LQKENI. The CDR3 bases are TGTGCCAGCTCCCCTCAGGGCCCCAATACTCCCAAAAACATTCAGTACTTC. Residues: CASSPQGPNTPKNIQYF.

By share, this clone counts as large. The V gene is TRBV6-6, the J gene TRBJ2-7, with D tentatively TRBD1 or TRBD2 (5 bases each). V dropped 4 bases and J dropped 12 bases, with 16 bases sitting between them. The length of the CDR3 is 12 residues. CDR1 is MNHNY and CDR2 is SVGAGI in the germline V gene (reference sequence). The CDR3 DNA is TGTGCCAGCAGTTTCTCCGGGACCCAAGGGTACTTC. Amino acid sequence: CASSFSGTQGYF.

V is TRBV4-1 and J is TRBJ1-1; D is undetermined. This CDR3 contains 13 residues. The germline V gene has CDR1 MGHRA and CDR2 YSYEKL. The ends were cut back, 4 bases at V and 5 bases at J, with 11 bases in the middle. This CDR3 is CASSLQTETEAFF. CDR3 nucleotide sequence: TGCGCCAGCAGCCTTCAGACGGAAACTGAAGCTTTCTTT.

The rearrangement links TRBV5-1 to TRBJ1-6, with D hard to call. Per the germline V gene, CDR1 is SGHRS and CDR2 is YFSETQ. The CDR3 consists of 13 residues. V was cut by 0 bases and J by 9 bases, with 7 bases left in between. The CDR3: CASSLEVGSPLHF. For the CDR3, the DNA is TGCGCCAGCAGCTTGGAGGTGGGTTCACCCCTCCACTTT.

The chain employs TRBV4-2 and TRBJ1-6; TRBD1 might be the D (6 bases). This CDR3 region has 15 residues. With 1 base removed from V and 7 bases from J, the gap between germline ends came to 11 bases. The V gene's germline CDR1 is LGHNA and CDR2 YNFKEQ. CDR3 loop: CASSQGGTPNSPLHF. The CDR3 DNA follows: TGTGCCAGCAGCCAAGGAGGGACACCCAATTCACCCCTCCACTTT.

V and J are TRBV28 and TRBJ1-2; no clear D. CDR1 is MDHEN, CDR2 SYDVKM, per germline. The CDR3 extends over 15 amino acids. The V end lost 7 bases, the J end lost 4 bases, and 19 bases lay between the germline ends. The CDR3 DNA follows: TGTGCCAGCACCCCACACTCCCTGAGGAGCTATGGCTACACCTTC. It encodes CASTPHSLRSYGYTF.

V and J are TRBV19 and TRBJ1-2; no clear D. This CDR3 is 12 amino acids long. CDR1 LNHDA and CDR2 SQIVND come from the germline V gene (reference sequence). Between the trimmed V and J ends, which lost 4 bases and 3 bases, there was a span of 6 bases. CDR3 residues: CASSNGYYGYTF. CDR3 in DNA: TGTGCCAGTAGTAACGGCTACTATGGCTACACCTTC.

The CDR3 sequence is CASSQDRTARNEKLFF. DNA of the CDR3: TGTGCCAGCAGCCAAGATCGGACAGCGAGAAATGAAAAACTGTTTTTT. The chain couples TRBV4-2 to TRBJ1-4; tentatively, D is TRBD1 (6 bases). This CDR3 spans 16 amino acids. V lost 0 bases, J lost 5 bases, and 13 bases lay in between. Germline assignment: CDR1 LGHNA and CDR2 YNFKEQ.

The V gene is TRBV30, the J gene TRBJ2-7, with D unclear. This CDR3 comprises 11 residues. The germline V and J ends were trimmed by 0 bases and 1 base, with 1 base remaining between them. Per germline, CDR1 GTSNPN and CDR2 SVGIG (reference sequence). The CDR3 loop reads CAWSVSYEQYF. CDR3 DNA sequence: TGTGCCTGGAGTGTTTCCTACGAGCAGTACTTC.

The DNA for the CDR3 is TGTGCCAGCAGCTTAATAGGGGGGCCGCGGACGACTGAAGCTTTCTTT. This codes for CASSLIGGPRTTEAFF. This chain joins TRBV7-3 and TRBJ1-1; D is perhaps TRBD1 (6 bases). CDR1 SGHTA and CDR2 FQGTGA come from the germline V gene. The ends were cut back, 1 base at V and 5 bases at J, with 17 bases in the middle. The CDR3 is 16 residues long. The full variable domain, with the rest looked up from reference TRBV7-3 and TRBJ1-1, is GAGVSQTPSNKVTEKGKYVELRCDPISGHTALYWYRQSLGQGPEFLIYFQGTGAADDSGLPNDRFFAVRPEGSVSTLKIQRTERGDSAVYLCASSLIGGPRTTEAFFGQGTRLTVV.

V is TRBV6-2 or TRBV6-3 and J is TRBJ2-1; 7 bases are a match to TRBD2. Trimming cost V 2 bases and J 5 bases; bases outside gene matches: 6. Germline CDR1 reads MNHEY; CDR2 reads SVGEGT. The CDR3 is made up of 15 amino acids. The DNA of the CDR3 is TGTGCCAGCAGTTACCGAGCGGGAACGGACAATGAGCAGTTCTTC. This encodes CASSYRAGTDNEQFF.

This chain connects TRBV2 to TRBJ2-5, with D perhaps TRBD2 (6 bases). CDR3 size: 14 residues. The germline V gene has CDR1 SNHLY and CDR2 FYNNEI. Trimming cost V 7 bases and J 7 bases, with 19 bases left between them. The CDR3 loop is CASNLRTSGGTQYF. Here the CDR3 DNA reads TGTGCCAGCAACCTGCGAACCTCCGGGGGGACCCAGTACTTC. Full variable domain (missing parts from reference TRBV2 and TRBJ2-5): EPEVTQTPSHQVTQMGQEVILRCVPISNHLYFYWYRQILGQKVEFLVSFYNNEISEKSEIFDDQFSVERPDGSNFTLKIRSTKLEDSAMYFCASNLRTSGGTQYFGPGTRLLVL.

The chain is built from TRBV7-2 and TRBJ1-3; maybe TRBD1 (6 bases). Trimming removed 5 bases from V and 7 bases from J, with 15 bases in between. Germline lookup yields CDR1 SGHTA and CDR2 FQGNSA. The CDR3 is made up of 14 amino acids. CDR3 DNA: TGTGCCAGCAGCCCCGGGCCGGGGGCGAACACCATATATTTT. Amino acid sequence: CASSPGPGANTIYF.

The chain joins TRBV30 to TRBJ2-3; D not resolved. The germline CDR1 and CDR2 sequences are GTSNPN and SVGIG (reference sequence). This CDR3 is 12 amino acids long. Trimming took off 5 bases at V and 5 bases at J, with 11 bases between the two ends. The CDR3, as DNA: TGTGCCTGGCGTACCTTGGGAGATACGCAGTATTTT. This codes for CAWRTLGDTQYF.

The gene calls are TRBV5-8 and TRBJ1-1; D is undetermined. CDR1 is SGHTS, CDR2 YDEGEE, per germline. V shed 2 bases and J shed 0 bases, with 8 bases lying between them. The CDR3 extends over 14 amino acids. CDR3 residues: CASSLPGLNTEAFF. As DNA, the CDR3 is TGTGCCAGCAGCTTACCGGGTCTGAACACTGAAGCTTTCTTT.

This CDR3 reads CASNKAGGTYEQYF. The CDR3 nucleotides are TGTGCCAGCAACAAAGCGGGGGGGACCTACGAGCAGTACTTC. This chain uses TRBV6-5 with TRBJ2-7, with TRBD2 matching 10 bases. Losses at the gene ends were 7 bases for V and 2 bases for J; bases not matched to a gene: 5. CDR1 and CDR2 from the germline V gene are MNHEY and SVGAGI. The CDR3 runs 14 residues.

V and J are TRBV6-5 and TRBJ2-5; TRBD2 is a possible D gene (6 bases). The CDR3 length is 11 residues. Germline CDR1 and CDR2: MNHEY and SVGAGI. V lost 7 bases and J lost 5, with 8 bases in between. The CDR3 sequence is CASNGGETQYF. In DNA form, the CDR3 reads TGTGCCAGCAATGGGGGGGAGACCCAGTACTTC.

The chain employs TRBV25-1 and TRBJ2-1, with 9 nucleotides matching TRBD2. CDR1 and CDR2 (germline): MGHDK, SYGVNS. V lost 2 bases, J lost 7 bases, and 9 bases stayed unmatched. The CDR3 is 16 amino acids. CDR3 loop: CASSEEGAGGKNEQFF. In DNA, the CDR3 is TGTGCCAGCAGTGAAGAGGGGGCGGGAGGGAAGAATGAGCAGTTCTTC.

V is TRBV30 and J is TRBJ2-3, with 10 bases aligning to TRBD1. After removal of 4 bases from V and 4 bases from J, the junction contained 8 bases not matched to a gene. The CDR3 sequence is 15 residues long. Germline-derived CDR1 and CDR2 are GTSNPN and SVGIG (reference sequence). The CDR3 DNA reads as TGTGCCTGGATGTCGGGGACAGGGGTAGCAGATACGCAGTATTTT. It specifies CAWMSGTGVADTQYF.